A selection of T cell receptor beta chains follows, all from one sample in a study of blood T cell repertoires in COVID-19. Some clones are missing from TCRdb's copy, which holds only in-frame ones; the method was immunoSEQ multiplex PCR. The sample lists about 77,000 clones; about 91% were seen once. Sequencing was carried out using peripheral blood. All receptors derive from a woman older than 75 with acute or convalescent COVID-19. Each CDR3 is given with its conserved first and last residue. Size values are once, few and many counts, or a class for expanded clones, and some rows have none.

v_call: TRBV7-8; clone_size: .; j_call: TRBJ1-6; cdr3_aa: CASSLAGVSPLHF
v_call: TRBV4-3; clone_size: large; j_call: TRBJ2-7; cdr3_aa: CASSQGTSGGFPPYEQYF
v_call: TRBV14; clone_size: .; j_call: TRBJ2-2; cdr3_aa: CASSARDRDNAGELFF
v_call: TRBV11-3; clone_size: .; j_call: TRBJ2-1; cdr3_aa: CASSQGLAGGNEQFF
v_call: TRBV6-2/TRBV6-3; clone_size: few; j_call: TRBJ2-7; cdr3_aa: CASSQRVEQYF
v_call: TRBV6-5; clone_size: .; j_call: TRBJ2-7; cdr3_aa: CASDVAQGNYEQYF
v_call: TRBV30; clone_size: .; j_call: TRBJ1-4; cdr3_aa: CAWGQGTNEKLFF
v_call: TRBV7-9; clone_size: .; j_call: TRBJ1-1; cdr3_aa: CASSATVNTEAFF
v_call: TRBV6-5; clone_size: .; j_call: TRBJ1-2; cdr3_aa: CATKQGADYGYTF
v_call: TRBV19; clone_size: .; j_call: TRBJ1-2; cdr3_aa: CASNPSFGLNYGYTF
v_call: TRBV2; clone_size: once; j_call: TRBJ2-4; cdr3_aa: CASSPMGQGGNIQYF
v_call: TRBV5-6; clone_size: .; j_call: TRBJ2-1; cdr3_aa: CASSYDLSYNEQFF
v_call: TRBV15; clone_size: .; j_call: TRBJ1-5; cdr3_aa: CATSRILSNQPQHF
v_call: TRBV2; clone_size: .; j_call: TRBJ2-6; cdr3_aa: CASSPGGAGANVLTF
v_call: TRBV7-8; clone_size: .; j_call: TRBJ1-6; cdr3_aa: CASSGYRNSPLHF
v_call: TRBV7-9; clone_size: .; j_call: TRBJ2-7; cdr3_aa: CASSSQGASYEQYF
v_call: TRBV7-2; clone_size: .; j_call: TRBJ2-3; cdr3_aa: CASSLVGQGASDTQYF
v_call: TRBV2; clone_size: .; j_call: TRBJ1-2; cdr3_aa: CASSVNGGLGGYTF
v_call: TRBV7-2; clone_size: .; j_call: TRBJ1-6; cdr3_aa: CASRRPGHNSPLHF
v_call: TRBV7-8; clone_size: .; j_call: TRBJ2-7; cdr3_aa: CASSLASGRTTYEQYF
v_call: TRBV10-3; clone_size: .; j_call: TRBJ2-3; cdr3_aa: CAISGPSGGALTDTQYF
v_call: TRBV5-1; clone_size: .; j_call: TRBJ1-4; cdr3_aa: CASSTQGEKLFF
v_call: TRBV18; clone_size: once; j_call: TRBJ1-1; cdr3_aa: CASSSGPGGTEAFF